The clone carrying this T cell receptor (beta chain) was observed many times. The identical CDR3 is also encoded by other nucleotide sequences in the sample. The sample is drawn from a study of blood T cell repertoires in COVID-19. The overall study: COVID-19 samples collected from the United States, Italy and Spain covered acute and convalescent phases. PBMCs, B-cell-depleted T cells, or T cells provided the cDNA or gDNA that made up the material.

The germline V gene encodes CDR1 SGHNT and CDR2 YYREEE (reference sequence). The CDR3 sequence is 13 residues long. Deletions cut 0 bases from V and 5 bases from J, with 8 bases between. In the authors' workflow: Quantification of nucleated cells was approximated via reference gene primer amplification. TCRdb's table, derived via immunoSEQ multiplex PCR, lists solely in-frame clones and lacks some. V, J and clone size reflect that table, while D and trimming were determined from the DNA. This sample carries 470,000 or so clones, 80% to 90% of them seen once, and the ten largest clones take approximately 4.3%.

This chain connects TRBV5-4 to TRBJ1-2, with D maybe TRBD1 (5 bases). Specimen: peripheral blood. The TCR was taken from a woman under 40 with acute or convalescent COVID-19. The CDR3, as DNA: TGTGCCAGCAGCTTGGGGGGCGGTTATGGCTACACCTTC. It encodes CASSLGGGYGYTF.